This T cell receptor (beta chain) was captured by sequencing in a study of neurological immune-mediated disorders. Whole-study findings and limits: In HTLV-1-associated myelopathy, TCR clonal expansion was greatest, and in multiple sclerosis it was least, below healthy controls.

Germline values: CDR1 ENHRY, CDR2 SYGVKD. V was pared by 10 bases and J by 2 bases, with 6 bases of the junction left unmatched. This CDR3 comprises 13 residues. Many counts were recorded for this clonotype. Its cognate antigen is unknown. MiXCR was run by TCRdb on the 5' RACE reads, yielding one entry per CDR3 protein. The table records under 100,000 distinct CDR3 sequences, about 13% of them present only once. Time point of the sample: longitudinal time-point 2. Where libraries were unsorted, they were derived from 2 million PBMCs stored at -80 degrees C. The chain combines TRBV10-3 with TRBJ2-5; 8 bases line up with TRBD2. This TCR was sampled from a female donor with HTLV-1-associated myelopathy (HAM/TSP). The specimen was PBMCs. The CDR3 loop reads CATQAGAQETQYF. As DNA, the CDR3 is TGTGCCACCCAAGCGGGGGCGCAAGAGACCCAGTACTTC.